Listed below are T cell receptor beta chains from one sample, sequenced in a study of T cell responses to AZD1222 COVID-19 vaccine. Libraries were prepared by immunoSEQ multiplex PCR; TCRdb keeps only in-frame clonotypes and omits some of them. The repertoire consists of some 140,000 clones, with 92% occurring once and the leading ten covering 3.1%. Sample: peripheral blood, taken on day 0 of AZD1222 vaccination. The receptors were sampled from an adult in good health. CDR3s include the opening cysteine and the closing phenylalanine or tryptophan. D genes are given only for firm matches. Clone size, where shown, is once, few, many, or a class for clones that have expanded.

d_call clone_size j_call v_call cdr3_length cdr3_nt cdr3_aa
NA once TRBJ1-2 TRBV12-5 15 TGTGCTAGTGGTTCCCTTTCACTTTCCCTCTATGGCTACACCTTC CASGSLSLSLYGYTF
NA NA TRBJ1-3 TRBV4-2 16 TGTGCCAGCAGCCAAGGACGAAGGGATGCTGGAAACACCATATATTTT CASSQGRRDAGNTIYF
NA NA TRBJ2-5 TRBV27 14 TGTGCCAGCAGTTTATCGGGGACTCGAGAGACCCAGTACTTC CASSLSGTRETQYF
NA once TRBJ2-5 TRBV19 13 TGTGCCAGTAGTATAGGTCCCCAAGAGACCCAGTACTTC CASSIGPQETQYF
NA once TRBJ1-3 TRBV11-2 16 TGTGCCAGCAGCTTAGCCACCTTGGGGACTGGAAACACCATATATTTT CASSLATLGTGNTIYF
NA NA TRBJ2-3 TRBV27 18 TGTGCCAGCAGTTTATCGAGGGGTTCCGGGGGTAGGACAGATACGCAGTATTTT CASSLSRGSGGRTDTQYF
NA once TRBJ2-7 TRBV27 13 TGTGCCAGCAGTTCCGGGAGTGTGTACGAGCAGTACTTC CASSSGSVYEQYF
NA NA TRBJ1-2 TRBV19 15 TGTGCCAGTAGTATTGCCCCGCCAGGGAACTATGGCTACACCTTC CASSIAPPGNYGYTF
NA NA TRBJ1-2 TRBV25-1 13 TGTGCCAGCAGAGAAAGTGCGAACTATGGCTACACCTTC CASRESANYGYTF
NA NA TRBJ1-1 TRBV4-1 13 TGCGCCAGCAGACGAGAGCGGAGCACTGAAGCTTTCTTT CASRRERSTEAFF
NA NA TRBJ2-1 TRBV2 11 TGTGCCAGCAGTGAATTTCTTGAGCAGTTCTTC CASSEFLEQFF
NA NA TRBJ2-7 TRBV6-5 16 TGTGCCAGCAGTTACTCAGTCCCCAGGGTTTTGGGCGAGCAGTACTTC CASSYSVPRVLGEQYF
NA NA TRBJ2-1 TRBV4-3 15 TGCGCCAGCAGCCAAGATCGTGGCAGGGACAATGAGCAGTTCTTC CASSQDRGRDNEQFF
NA NA TRBJ2-1 TRBV25-1 16 TGTGCCAGCCAGGGTCTGAGATCCCTGCTGAACAATGAGCAGTTCTTC CASQGLRSLLNNEQFF
TRBD2 NA TRBJ2-1 TRBV4-2 15 TGTGCCAGCAGCCCACTAGCGGGAGATAGCAATGAGCAGTTCTTC CASSPLAGDSNEQFF
TRBD2 NA TRBJ2-1 TRBV11-3 14 TGTGCCAGCAGACTCAGCGGGGCCTACAATGAGCAGTTCTTC CASRLSGAYNEQFF
NA once TRBJ2-1 TRBV11-3 14 TGTGCCAGCAGCTTAACGGGAGAAGGCGATGAGCAGTTCTTC CASSLTGEGDEQFF
TRBD2 NA TRBJ2-7 TRBV6-2/TRBV6-3 13 TGTGCCAGCAGCCTGGGACTAGTCTACGAGCAGTACTTC CASSLGLVYEQYF
TRBD1 NA TRBJ1-3 TRBV3-1/TRBV3-2 14 TGTGCCAGCAGCCAAGGGACAGGGTTCGACACCATATATTTT CASSQGTGFDTIYF
TRBD1 NA TRBJ1-5 TRBV10-3 14 TGTGCCATCGCCACAGGGGAGCGCAATCAGCCCCAGCATTTT CAIATGERNQPQHF
NA NA TRBJ1-3 TRBV7-2 14 TGTGCCAGCTTGGACGGGGTTTCATCAAACACCATATATTTT CASLDGVSSNTIYF
NA NA TRBJ2-6 TRBV24-1 18 TGTGCCACCAGTGAAGATAAGGGACAAATCTCTGGGGCCAACGTCCTGACTTTC CATSEDKGQISGANVLTF
TRBD1 once TRBJ1-3 TRBV10-3 14 TGTGCCATGGGACAGGGTTCTGGTGGAAACACCATATATTTT CAMGQGSGGNTIYF
NA NA TRBJ2-7 TRBV9 14 TGTGCCAGCAGCGTAGCAGGGGAAACCTACGAGCAGTACTTC CASSVAGETYEQYF
TRBD1 NA TRBJ1-2 TRBV18 16 TGTGCCAGCTCACCTGGACAGGGGGTGGCTCACTATGGCTACACCTTC CASSPGQGVAHYGYTF
NA NA TRBJ2-1 TRBV29-1 14 TGCAGCGGTGAGCAAACCGCCGCCTACAATGAGCAGTTCTTC CSGEQTAAYNEQFF
NA NA TRBJ2-2 TRBV5-1 15 TGCGCCAGCAGCCCCCCCTCCGGCGGAACCGGGGAGCTGTTTTTT CASSPPSGGTGELFF
NA NA TRBJ2-5 TRBV5-6 11 TGTGCCAGCAGCTCCCAAGAGACCCAGTACTTC CASSSQETQYF
NA NA TRBJ2-5 TRBV15 14 TGTGCCACCAGCCTGTTCGGGGCAAAAGAGACCCAGTACTTC CATSLFGAKETQYF
NA NA TRBJ1-1 TRBV18 15 TGTGCCAGCTCACCAGGGATCGGGCTGAACACTGAAGCTTTCTTT CASSPGIGLNTEAFF
NA once TRBJ2-3 TRBV7-6 15 TGTGCCAGCAGCTTAGTCGGGGACCGAACAGATACGCAGTATTTT CASSLVGDRTDTQYF
NA NA TRBJ2-1 TRBV27 13 TGTGCCAGCAGTTATGATTCCTACAATGAGCAGTTCTTC CASSYDSYNEQFF
NA NA TRBJ1-4 TRBV6-5 14 TGTGCCAGCAGTTACTCGAGGCTGGAGGAAAAACTGTTTTTT CASSYSRLEEKLFF
NA NA TRBJ1-6 TRBV30 15 TGTGCCTGGAGTTCCACGCCAGGCGGAGGTTCACCCCTCCACTTT CAWSSTPGGGSPLHF
TRBD2 NA TRBJ2-3 TRBV4-1 15 TGCGCCAGCAGCCAAACCGGACTAGCATTGGATACGCAGTATTTT CASSQTGLALDTQYF
NA NA TRBJ2-5 TRBV20-1 12 TGCAGTGCTAGTGTAGGTTTAGAGACCCAGTACTTC CSASVGLETQYF
TRBD1 NA TRBJ1-5 TRBV2 16 TGTGCCAGCAGCGGAAACAGGGGGCGATCGGGGCAGCCCCAGCATTTT CASSGNRGRSGQPQHF
NA once TRBJ1-3 TRBV7-6 16 TGTGCCAGCAGCTTAGGTCTCCGGGCCGCTGGAAACACCATATATTTT CASSLGLRAAGNTIYF